This T cell receptor (beta chain) derives from a study of T cell responses to AZD1222 COVID-19 vaccine. At the level of the study: Second doses were pooled across both intervals (about 4 or about 12 weeks). Findings and limits, study-wide: Donors were chiefly white British, with a greater number of females, and clonal diversity was perhaps underestimated. Baseline serology detected seropositivity in only five or six AZD1222 recipients. Per reports, nearly half of all spike-specific TCRs target regions that are unmutated in variants.

V lost 2 bases, J lost 10 bases, and 10 bases lay in between. The CDR3 has 12 residues. Germline V gives CDR1 MNHNS, CDR2 SASEGT. Remarks on this clone: Its antigen is still unknown.

TCRdb keeps only in-frame clones here, not all; method: immunoSEQ multiplex PCR. The sample lists tens of thousands of clones; roughly 88% were seen once. The origin of this receptor is an adult in good health. J is TRBJ2-3 and V is TRBV6-1; TRBD1 is a possible D gene (5 bases). The specimen was peripheral blood, collected on day 0 of AZD1222 vaccination. The CDR3 reads CASSESRRAQYF. The DNA of the CDR3 is TGTGCCAGCAGTGAATCTCGCAGGGCGCAGTATTTT.